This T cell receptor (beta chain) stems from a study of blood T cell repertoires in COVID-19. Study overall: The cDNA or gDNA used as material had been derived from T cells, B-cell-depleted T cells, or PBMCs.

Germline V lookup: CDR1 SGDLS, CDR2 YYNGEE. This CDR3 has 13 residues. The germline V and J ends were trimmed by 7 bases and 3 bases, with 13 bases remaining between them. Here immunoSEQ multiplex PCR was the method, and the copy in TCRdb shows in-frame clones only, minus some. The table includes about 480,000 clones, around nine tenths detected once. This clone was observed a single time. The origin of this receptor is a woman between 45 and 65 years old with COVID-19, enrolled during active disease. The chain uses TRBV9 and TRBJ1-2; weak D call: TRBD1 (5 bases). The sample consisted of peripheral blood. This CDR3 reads CASSIGGDYGYTF. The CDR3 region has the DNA TGTGCCAGCTCGATTGGGGGGGACTATGGCTACACCTTC.